What follows are 19 T cell receptor beta chains derived from one specimen sequenced in a study of blood T cells in healthy people across ages (dated by TCRdb to 2015 to 2017). To prepare the library, 5' RACE was applied. The data were produced on an Illumina HiSeq 2500. A second about 6 to 11 cycle PCR used a sample-barcoded 5' primer and a J-beta primer mix. Using fastp at Q25 and MiXCR, TCRdb reprocessed the public reads and kept productive beta chains. CDR3 protein sequences are deduplicated, and each keeps its most common genes and DNA. The sample table records approximately 960,000 distinct CDR3 sequences; almost 30% of these occur just once. The ten top clones hold roughly 10% of the sample. The same data also contributed to another study, on T cells of mothers and their children.

Sequenced sample: blood. The receptors derive from a woman aged 40 to 49 in good health.

On this clonotype itself: Possible read error: a much larger clone is one base away. The rearrangement uses TRBV27 and TRBJ2-1; no clear D. V was pared by 5 bases and J by 0 bases, with 23 bases between. This CDR3 is built from 19 residues. Germline V lookup: CDR1 MNHEY, CDR2 SMNVEV (reference sequence). CDR3 loop: CASSPPPTLRSSSYNEQFF. In nucleotides, the CDR3 is TGTGCCAGCAGTCCCCCGCCCACCCTGCGGAGCAGCTCCTACAATGAGCAGTTCTTC.

The genes are TRBV15 and TRBJ1-5; 9 bases align to TRBD1. Germline CDR1 is LNHNV and CDR2 is YYDKDF (reference sequence). The CDR3 has 13 amino acids. The V gene end was trimmed by 5 bases and the J gene end by 5 bases; junction bases not matched to a gene: 1. The CDR3 here is CATSRDRDQPQHF. For the CDR3, the DNA is TGTGCCACCAGCCGGGACAGGGATCAGCCCCAGCATTTT.

J is TRBJ2-7 and V is TRBV29-1; D gene uncertain. V was shortened by 3 bases and J by 6 bases, with 9 bases between the two germline ends. The CDR3 has 11 amino acids. CDR1 SQVTM and CDR2 ANQGSEA come from the germline V gene. CDR3: CSVEIRGEQYF. In DNA, the CDR3 is TGCAGCGTTGAGATCCGAGGCGAGCAGTACTTC.

Details on this clonotype: With a much larger clone just one base away, this may be a read error. The chain uses TRBV5-1 and TRBJ1-1, with a possible D match to TRBD1 (6 bases). The germline V and J ends were trimmed by 3 bases and 4 bases, with 13 bases remaining between them. From germline, CDR1 is SGHRS and CDR2 YFSETQ. The CDR3 loop spans 14 amino acids. Here the CDR3 DNA reads TGCGCCAGCAGCTCCATCACAGGGCGCACTGAAGCTTTCTTT. Translated: CASSSITGRTEAFF. Together with reference TRBV5-1 and TRBJ1-1, the CDR3 gives the full variable domain: KAGVTQTPRYLIKTRGQQVTLSCSPISGHRSVSWYQQTPGQGLQFLFEYFSETQRNKGNFPGRFSGRQFSNSRSEMNVSTLELGDSALYLCASSSITGRTEAFFGQGTRLTVV.

The rearrangement joins TRBV5-1 to TRBJ2-1; tentatively, D is TRBD2 (7 bases). The CDR3 totals 15 residues. The V gene lost 4 bases and the J gene lost 5 bases, with 16 bases spanning the gap. In germline, CDR1 is SGHRS, CDR2 YFSETQ. DNA of the CDR3: TGCGCCAGCAGCCAAAGAGGGGGGGACAACAATGAGCAGTTCTTC. Translating gives CASSQRGGDNNEQFF.

This clonotype was found a few times. The J gene is TRBJ1-1, the V gene TRBV5-6; no clear D. CDR3 length: 16 amino acids. Trimming took 4 bases from V and 1 from J, leaving 17 bases between them. The germline V gene encodes CDR1 SGHDT and CDR2 YYEEEE. CDR3 region: CASSVAGYRPNTEAFF. In DNA, the CDR3 is TGTGCCAGCAGCGTGGCCGGATACAGACCGAACACTGAAGCTTTCTTT.

This clonotype came up once. The genes are TRBV30 and TRBJ1-1, with D unclear. Germline lookup yields CDR1 GTSNPN and CDR2 SVGIG (reference sequence). The CDR3 covers 15 residues. Trimming cost V 3 bases and J 0 bases, with 14 bases left between them. The CDR3 nucleotides read TGTGCCTGGAGACTAGACACACTATTGAACACTGAAGCTTTCTTT. It translates to CAWRLDTLLNTEAFF.

This clonotype occurred a few times. This chain joins TRBV5-1 and TRBJ1-1; D gene ambiguous. There are 15 residues in the CDR3. Germline V CDR1 and CDR2: SGHRS, YFSETQ. The V and J ends lost 0 bases and 1 base respectively, with 10 bases between them. The CDR3 reads CASSLAQTGNTEAFF. CDR3 nucleotide sequence: TGCGCCAGCAGCTTGGCGCAGACCGGGAACACTGAAGCTTTCTTT. The whole variable domain, filled in from reference TRBV5-1 and TRBJ1-1, reads KAGVTQTPRYLIKTRGQQVTLSCSPISGHRSVSWYQQTPGQGLQFLFEYFSETQRNKGNFPGRFSGRQFSNSRSEMNVSTLELGDSALYLCASSLAQTGNTEAFFGQGTRLTVV.

This clonotype was recorded many times. The V gene is TRBV7-3, the J gene TRBJ1-5, with 7 bases identical to TRBD1. V lost 6 bases to trimming and J lost 1 base; unmatched junction nucleotides: 15. Germline values: CDR1 SGHTA, CDR2 FQGTGA. This CDR3 has 18 residues. The CDR3 is CASRIGLTGKISNQPQHF. In nucleotides, the CDR3 is TGTGCCAGCAGGATAGGGCTGACAGGGAAAATAAGCAATCAGCCCCAGCATTTT.

The V gene is TRBV20-1, the J gene TRBJ2-5; maybe TRBD1 (6 bases). The DNA end is more similar to TRBJ2-7, so the J call may be wrong. The germline V gene encodes CDR1 DFQATT and CDR2 SNEGSKA (reference sequence). The CDR3 is made up of 14 amino acids. This CDR3 is CSARASRGRDEQYF. The CDR3 coding sequence is TGCAGTGCTAGAGCGTCCAGGGGCCGGGACGAGCAGTACTTC.

The rearrangement uses TRBV18 and TRBJ1-2, with 8 bases identical to TRBD1. With 1 base clipped from V and 12 bases from J, the junction kept 7 bases outside the gene matches. The germline CDR1 and CDR2 sequences are KGHSH and LQKENI. CDR3 length: 13 amino acids. The CDR3 sequence is CASSPQYQGANTF. The CDR3 coding sequence is TGTGCCAGCTCACCACAATATCAGGGGGCGAACACCTTC.

The genes are TRBV11-2 and TRBJ1-1, with a possible D match to TRBD1 (6 bases). Germline assignment: CDR1 SGHAT and CDR2 FQNNGV. The CDR3 is 14 residues long. V shed 2 bases and J shed 5 bases, with 12 bases lying between them. CDR3 nucleotides: TGTGCCAGCAGCTTATCGGGGGCTGGAACTGAAGCTTTCTTT. This translates into CASSLSGAGTEAFF.

This clonotype was counted many times. The chain combines TRBV12-3 or TRBV12-4 with TRBJ1-2; D gene uncertain. There are 15 residues in the CDR3. Between the trimmed V and J ends, which lost 4 bases and 4 bases, there was a span of 16 bases. CDR3 region: CASSWARRELYGYTF. CDR3 sequence (DNA): TGTGCCAGCAGTTGGGCCAGGAGAGAACTCTATGGCTACACCTTC.

This clonotype has a handful of counts. CDR3 amino acids: CASSPFHGSGNTIYF. The DNA of the CDR3 is TGTGCCAGCAGTCCGTTTCATGGTTCCGGAAACACCATATATTTT. The chain has TRBV6-4 and TRBJ1-3; D is ambiguous. Germline CDR1 MRHNA, CDR2 SNTAGT. The V end was cut by 5 bases, the J end by 4 bases, with 15 bases between. CDR3 length: 15 residues.

This clonotype was seen only a few times. The chain links TRBV3-1 to TRBJ2-1; D gene uncertain. This CDR3 is 13 amino acids long. Per the germline V gene, CDR1 is LGHDT and CDR2 is YNNKEL (reference sequence). The V end lost 4 bases, the J end lost 7 bases, and 11 bases lay between the germline ends. For the CDR3, the DNA is TGTGCCAGCAGCCCCCACGGCCCGAATGAGCAGTTCTTC. Its protein product is CASSPHGPNEQFF.

The chain carries TRBV7-2 and TRBJ2-5; the match to TRBD2 covers 7 bases. The end of the DNA aligns better with TRBJ2-7, so the J call may be wrong. The CDR3 runs 15 residues. Per the germline V gene, CDR1 is SGHTA and CDR2 is FQGNSA. This CDR3 reads CASSLWPSGPYEQYF. In DNA form, the CDR3 reads TGTGCCAGCAGCTTATGGCCTAGCGGTCCCTACGAGCAGTACTTC.

The count of this clonotype is one. Germline is not matched at one junction end, which may reflect a read error. The chain combines TRBV20-1 with TRBJ2-5, with TRBD1 matching over 7 bases. The germline CDR1 and CDR2 sequences are DFQATT and SNEGSKA (reference sequence). This CDR3 is built from 15 residues. The CDR3 sequence: CGARKTGLVQETQYF. Here the CDR3 DNA reads TGCGGTGCTAGAAAGACAGGGTTAGTCCAAGAGACCCAGTACTTC.

This clonotype was detected ten times or more. The rearrangement links TRBV7-9 to TRBJ2-7; D could derive from TRBD1 or TRBD2 (5 bases each). The CDR3 is made up of 14 amino acids. Between the trimmed V and J ends, which lost 3 bases and 1 base, there was a span of 10 bases. Germline V gene data show CDR1 as SEHNR and CDR2 as FQNEAQ (reference sequence). CDR3 amino acids: CASSFGTTSYEQYF. DNA for the CDR3: TGTGCCAGCAGCTTCGGGACCACATCCTACGAGCAGTACTTC.

This clonotype has ten or more counts. The chain is built from TRBV29-1 and TRBJ2-4, with D possibly matching TRBD2 (6 bases). CDR3 length equals 16 residues. Trimming removed 0 bases from V and 3 bases from J, with 15 bases in between. Per germline, CDR1 SQVTM and CDR2 ANQGSEA. The DNA for the CDR3 is TGCAGCGTTGAAGAGGGACTGGGCCTCCTCAAAAACATTCAGTACTTC. Translated: CSVEEGLGLLKNIQYF.